Given below is one T cell receptor beta chain in context. Its specificity is unknown. The data derive from a study of Graves' ophthalmopathy and Graves' hyperthyroidism. Per germline, CDR1 SQVTM and CDR2 ANQGSEA. V lost 4 bases to trimming and J lost 8 bases, with 17 bases between them. The CDR3 covers 13 residues. Study findings and constraints: In predicting ophthalmopathy progression, the model reached over 55% sensitivity and 72% to 85% specificity. Also, most clonotypes expanded in the thyroid above 0.001 frequency appeared in blood.

RNA transcripts were the template, and TCR beta CDR3 regions were amplified from them. First-round RT-PCR relied on HTBI primers, and a second-round multiplex PCR came next. TCRdb reprocessed the multiplex PCR reads via MiXCR and lists one record per CDR3 protein. The top ten hold 8.5% to 14% of the sample, which has around 1.1 million distinct CDR3 sequences, about 40% seen once. This TCR came from an adult man with Graves' hyperthyroidism. The J gene is TRBJ1-2, the V gene TRBV29-1, with TRBD1 as a possible D gene (6 bases). Sequencing input: peripheral blood or thyroid tissue (not recorded which). The DNA of the CDR3 is TGCAGCGTTGTAGGGGGGGCATCAGGCGGCTACACCTTC. As protein: CSVVGGASGGYTF.